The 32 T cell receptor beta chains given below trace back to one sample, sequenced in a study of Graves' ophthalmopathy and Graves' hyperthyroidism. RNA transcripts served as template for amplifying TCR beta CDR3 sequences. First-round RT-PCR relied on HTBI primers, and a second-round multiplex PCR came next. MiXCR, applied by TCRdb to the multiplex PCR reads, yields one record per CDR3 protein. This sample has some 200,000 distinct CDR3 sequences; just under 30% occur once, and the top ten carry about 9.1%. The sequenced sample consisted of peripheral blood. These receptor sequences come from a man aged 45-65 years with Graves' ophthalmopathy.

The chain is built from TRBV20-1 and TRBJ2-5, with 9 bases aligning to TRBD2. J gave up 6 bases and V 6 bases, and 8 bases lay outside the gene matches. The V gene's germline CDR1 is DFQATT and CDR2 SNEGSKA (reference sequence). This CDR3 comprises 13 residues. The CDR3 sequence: CSAQLAGRQTQYF. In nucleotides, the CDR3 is TGCAGTGCGCAGCTAGCGGGACGGCAGACCCAGTACTTC.

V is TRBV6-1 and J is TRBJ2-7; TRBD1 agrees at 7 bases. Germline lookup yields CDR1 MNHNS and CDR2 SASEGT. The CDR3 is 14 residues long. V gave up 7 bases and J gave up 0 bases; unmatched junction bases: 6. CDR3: CASTKGQFSYEQYF. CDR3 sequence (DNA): TGTGCCAGCACAAAGGGACAGTTCTCCTACGAGCAGTACTTC.

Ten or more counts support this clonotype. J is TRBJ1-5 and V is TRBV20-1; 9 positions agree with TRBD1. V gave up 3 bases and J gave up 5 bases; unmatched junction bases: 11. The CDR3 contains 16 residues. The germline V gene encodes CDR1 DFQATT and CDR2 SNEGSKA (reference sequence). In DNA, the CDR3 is TGCAGTGCTAGTGCTCCCGGGACAGGGTTCGATCAGCCCCAGCATTTT. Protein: CSASAPGTGFDQPQHF.

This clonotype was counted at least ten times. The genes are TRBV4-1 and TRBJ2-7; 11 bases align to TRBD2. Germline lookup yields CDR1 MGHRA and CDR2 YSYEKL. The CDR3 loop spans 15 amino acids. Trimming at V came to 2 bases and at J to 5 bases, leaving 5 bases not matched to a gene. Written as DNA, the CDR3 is TGCGCCAGCAGCCAACCTAGCGGGAGGTCCCACGAGCAGTACTTC. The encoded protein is CASSQPSGRSHEQYF.

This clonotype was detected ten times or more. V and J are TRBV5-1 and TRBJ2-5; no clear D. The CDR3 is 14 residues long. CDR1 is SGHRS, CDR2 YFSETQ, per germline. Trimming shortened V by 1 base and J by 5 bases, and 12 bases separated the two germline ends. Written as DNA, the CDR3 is TGCGCCAGCAGCTTGTTCGGCAGAGAGGAGACCCAGTACTTC. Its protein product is CASSLFGREETQYF.

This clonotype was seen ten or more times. CDR3 region: CASSQEPGLAHEQYF. The CDR3 coding sequence is TGTGCCAGCAGCCAAGAACCGGGACTAGCCCACGAGCAGTACTTC. J is TRBJ2-7 and V is TRBV4-2, with TRBD2 identical over 9 bases. The V gene's germline CDR1 is LGHNA and CDR2 YNFKEQ. The CDR3 consists of 15 residues. Trimming took 0 bases from V and 5 from J; bases not matched to a gene: 5.

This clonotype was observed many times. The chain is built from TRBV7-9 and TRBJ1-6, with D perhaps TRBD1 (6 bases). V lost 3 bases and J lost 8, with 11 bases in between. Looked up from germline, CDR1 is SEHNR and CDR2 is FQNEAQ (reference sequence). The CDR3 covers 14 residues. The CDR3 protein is CASSFPGDHSPLHF. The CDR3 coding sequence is TGTGCCAGCAGCTTTCCAGGGGACCATTCACCCCTCCACTTT.

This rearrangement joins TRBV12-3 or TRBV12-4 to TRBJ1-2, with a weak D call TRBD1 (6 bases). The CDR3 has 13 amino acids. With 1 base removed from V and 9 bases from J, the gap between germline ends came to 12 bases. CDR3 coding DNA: TGTGCCAGCAGTTTAGGACAGGATAGGAGCTACACCTTC. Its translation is CASSLGQDRSYTF.

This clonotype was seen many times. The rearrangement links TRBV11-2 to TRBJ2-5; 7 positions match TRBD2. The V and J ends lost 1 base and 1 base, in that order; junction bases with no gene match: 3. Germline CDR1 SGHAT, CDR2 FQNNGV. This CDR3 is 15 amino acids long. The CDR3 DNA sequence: TGTGCCAGCAGCTTAGGGGACTATCCCCAAGAGACCCAGTACTTC. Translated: CASSLGDYPQETQYF.

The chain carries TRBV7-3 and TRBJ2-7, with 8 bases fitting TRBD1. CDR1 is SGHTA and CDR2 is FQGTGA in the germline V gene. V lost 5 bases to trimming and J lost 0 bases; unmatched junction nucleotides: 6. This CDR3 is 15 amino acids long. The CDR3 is CASSTTGGSSYEQYF. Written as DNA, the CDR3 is TGTGCCAGCAGCACAACAGGGGGTAGCTCCTACGAGCAGTACTTC.

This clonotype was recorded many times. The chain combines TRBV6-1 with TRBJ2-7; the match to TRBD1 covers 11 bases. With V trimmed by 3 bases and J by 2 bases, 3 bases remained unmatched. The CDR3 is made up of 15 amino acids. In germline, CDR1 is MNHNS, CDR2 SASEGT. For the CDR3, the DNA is TGTGCCAGCAGTGACTTGGGACAGGGGGCCTACGAGCAGTACTTC. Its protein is CASSDLGQGAYEQYF.

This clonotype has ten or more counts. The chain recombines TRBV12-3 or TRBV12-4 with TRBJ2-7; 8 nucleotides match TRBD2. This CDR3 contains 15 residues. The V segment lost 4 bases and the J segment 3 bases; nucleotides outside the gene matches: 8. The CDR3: CASSSPPAGVYEQYF. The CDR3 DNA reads TGTGCCAGCAGTTCCCCCCCAGCGGGGGTCTACGAGCAGTACTTC.

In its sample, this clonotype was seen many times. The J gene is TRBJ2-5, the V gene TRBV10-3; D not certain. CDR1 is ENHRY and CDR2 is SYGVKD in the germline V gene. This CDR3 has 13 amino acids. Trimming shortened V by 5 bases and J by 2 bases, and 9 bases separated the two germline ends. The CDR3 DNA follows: TGTGCCATCAGTAGTTACGGGCAAGAGACCCAGTACTTC. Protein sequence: CAISSYGQETQYF.

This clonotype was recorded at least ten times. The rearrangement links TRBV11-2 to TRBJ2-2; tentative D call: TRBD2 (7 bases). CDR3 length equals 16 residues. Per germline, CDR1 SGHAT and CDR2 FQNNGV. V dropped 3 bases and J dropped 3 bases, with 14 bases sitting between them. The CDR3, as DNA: TGTGCCAGCAGCTTCGATCGGGGGGCTTACACCGGGGAGCTGTTTTTT. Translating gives CASSFDRGAYTGELFF.

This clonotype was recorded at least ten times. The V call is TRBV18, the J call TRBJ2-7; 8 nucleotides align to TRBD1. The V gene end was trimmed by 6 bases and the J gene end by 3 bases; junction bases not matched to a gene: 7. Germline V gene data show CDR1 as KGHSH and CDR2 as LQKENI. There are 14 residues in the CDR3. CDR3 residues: CASSPGQVNYEQYF. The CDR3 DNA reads TGTGCCAGCTCGCCGGGACAGGTGAACTACGAGCAGTACTTC.

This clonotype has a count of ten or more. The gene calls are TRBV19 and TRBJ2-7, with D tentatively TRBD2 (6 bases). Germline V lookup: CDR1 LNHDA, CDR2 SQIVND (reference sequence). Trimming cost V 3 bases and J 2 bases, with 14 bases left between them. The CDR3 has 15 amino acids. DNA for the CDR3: TGTGCCAGTAGTATGGGAGGCCTAAATGCCTACGAGCAGTACTTC. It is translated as CASSMGGLNAYEQYF.

CDR3 region: CATSAEGDTYNSPLHF. The CDR3 DNA sequence: TGTGCCACCAGCGCTGAGGGGGACACTTATAATTCACCCCTCCACTTT. The chain uses TRBV15 and TRBJ1-6; possibly TRBD1 for D (6 bases). The CDR3 is made up of 16 amino acids. Germline values: CDR1 LNHNV, CDR2 YYDKDF (reference sequence). The ends were cut back, 5 bases at V and 4 bases at J, with 15 bases in the middle.

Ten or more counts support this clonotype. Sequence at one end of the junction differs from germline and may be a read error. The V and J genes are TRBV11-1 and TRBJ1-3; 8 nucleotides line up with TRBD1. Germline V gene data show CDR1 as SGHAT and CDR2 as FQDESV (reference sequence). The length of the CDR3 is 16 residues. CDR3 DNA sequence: TGTGCCAGCAGCCTTCAGGGGGCAAGTACAGGAAGCACCATATATTTT. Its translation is CASSLQGASTGSTIYF.

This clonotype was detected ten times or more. The CDR3 reads CASGWEGSFSYEQYF. In DNA, the CDR3 is TGTGCCAGCGGGTGGGAAGGTTCCTTTTCCTACGAGCAGTACTTC. The chain has TRBV19 and TRBJ2-7; D remains ambiguous. CDR1 is LNHDA and CDR2 is SQIVND in the germline V gene (reference sequence). V was clipped by 9 bases and J by 1 base, with 19 bases between them. This CDR3 has 15 amino acids.

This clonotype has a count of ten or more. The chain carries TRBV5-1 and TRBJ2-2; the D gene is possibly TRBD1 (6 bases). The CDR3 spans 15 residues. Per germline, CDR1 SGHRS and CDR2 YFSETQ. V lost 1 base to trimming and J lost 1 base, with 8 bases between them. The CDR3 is CASSLPGQNTGELFF. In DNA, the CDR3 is TGCGCCAGCAGCTTGCCGGGACAGAACACCGGGGAGCTGTTTTTT. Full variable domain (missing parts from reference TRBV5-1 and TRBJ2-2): KAGVTQTPRYLIKTRGQQVTLSCSPISGHRSVSWYQQTPGQGLQFLFEYFSETQRNKGNFPGRFSGRQFSNSRSEMNVSTLELGDSALYLCASSLPGQNTGELFFGEGSRLTVL.

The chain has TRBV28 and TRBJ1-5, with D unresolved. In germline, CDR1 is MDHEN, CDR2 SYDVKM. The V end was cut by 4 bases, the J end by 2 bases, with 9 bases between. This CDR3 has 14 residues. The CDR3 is CASSSIYGNQPQHF. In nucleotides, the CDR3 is TGTGCCAGCAGTTCGATTTACGGCAATCAGCCCCAGCATTTT.

CDR3 protein: CASAHAGGTEAFF. Here the CDR3 DNA reads TGTGCTAGTGCTCATGCAGGGGGCACTGAAGCTTTCTTT. J is TRBJ1-1 and V is TRBV12-5, with TRBD1 matching 7 bases. J was trimmed by 4 bases and V by 7 bases; bases with no gene match: 6. The CDR3 is 13 amino acids. Germline assignment: CDR1 LGHNT and CDR2 FRNRAP.

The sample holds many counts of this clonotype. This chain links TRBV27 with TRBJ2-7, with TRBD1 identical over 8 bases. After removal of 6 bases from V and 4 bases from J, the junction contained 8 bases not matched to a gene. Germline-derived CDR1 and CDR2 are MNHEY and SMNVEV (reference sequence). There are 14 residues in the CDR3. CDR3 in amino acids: CASREADRVYEQYF. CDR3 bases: TGTGCCAGCAGGGAGGCGGACAGGGTGTACGAGCAGTACTTC.

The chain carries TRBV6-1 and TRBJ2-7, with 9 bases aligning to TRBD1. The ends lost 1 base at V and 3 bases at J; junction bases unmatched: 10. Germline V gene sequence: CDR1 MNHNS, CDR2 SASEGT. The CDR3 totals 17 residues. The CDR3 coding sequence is TGTGCCAGCAGTGAAGGTACTCCGGGACAGGGCTACTACGAGCAGTACTTC. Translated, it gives CASSEGTPGQGYYEQYF.

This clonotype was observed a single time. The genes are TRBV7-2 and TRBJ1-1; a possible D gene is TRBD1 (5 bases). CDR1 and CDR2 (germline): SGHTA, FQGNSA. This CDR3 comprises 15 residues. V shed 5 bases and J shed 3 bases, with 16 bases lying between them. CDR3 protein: CASSTLGGGYTEAFF. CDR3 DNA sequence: TGTGCCAGCAGCACCCTTGGGGGAGGGTACACTGAAGCTTTCTTT.

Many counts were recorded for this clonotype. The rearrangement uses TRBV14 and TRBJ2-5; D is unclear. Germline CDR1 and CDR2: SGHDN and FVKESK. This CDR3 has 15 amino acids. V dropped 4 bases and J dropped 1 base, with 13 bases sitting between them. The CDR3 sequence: CASSLLGGTQETQYF. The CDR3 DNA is TGTGCCAGCAGCCTACTCGGTGGCACCCAAGAGACCCAGTACTTC.

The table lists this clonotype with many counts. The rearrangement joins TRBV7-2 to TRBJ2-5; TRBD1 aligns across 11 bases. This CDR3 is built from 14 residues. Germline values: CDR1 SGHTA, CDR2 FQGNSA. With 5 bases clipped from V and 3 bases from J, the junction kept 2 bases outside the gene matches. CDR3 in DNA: TGTGCCAGCAGCGTGGGACAGGGGGAAGAGACCCAGTACTTC. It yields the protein CASSVGQGEETQYF.

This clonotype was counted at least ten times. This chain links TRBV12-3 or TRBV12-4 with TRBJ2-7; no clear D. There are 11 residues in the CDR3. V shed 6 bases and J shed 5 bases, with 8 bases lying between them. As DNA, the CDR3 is TGTGCCAGCAGCCTAGGCCACGAGCAGTACTTC. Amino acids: CASSLGHEQYF.

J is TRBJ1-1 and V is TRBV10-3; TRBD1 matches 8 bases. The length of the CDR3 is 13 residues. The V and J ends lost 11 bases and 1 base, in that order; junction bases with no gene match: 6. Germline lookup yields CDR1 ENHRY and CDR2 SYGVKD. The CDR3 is CAAQGTGNTEAFF. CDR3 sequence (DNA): TGTGCCGCTCAAGGGACAGGGAACACTGAAGCTTTCTTT.

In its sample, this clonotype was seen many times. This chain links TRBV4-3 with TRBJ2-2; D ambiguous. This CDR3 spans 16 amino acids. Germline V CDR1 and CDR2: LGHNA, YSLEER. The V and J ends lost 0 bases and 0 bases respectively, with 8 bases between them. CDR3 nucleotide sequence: TGCGCCAGCAGCCAAGATAGCCAGGCGAACACCGGGGAGCTGTTTTTT. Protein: CASSQDSQANTGELFF.

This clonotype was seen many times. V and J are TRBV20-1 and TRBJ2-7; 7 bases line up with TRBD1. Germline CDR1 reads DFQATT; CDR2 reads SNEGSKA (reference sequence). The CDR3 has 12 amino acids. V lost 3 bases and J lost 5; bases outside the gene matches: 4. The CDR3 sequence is CSASPTGHEQYF. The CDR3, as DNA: TGCAGTGCTAGCCCGACAGGGCACGAGCAGTACTTC.

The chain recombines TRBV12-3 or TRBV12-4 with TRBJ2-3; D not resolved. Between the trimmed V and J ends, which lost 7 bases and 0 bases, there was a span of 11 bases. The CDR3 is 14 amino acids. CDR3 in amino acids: CASTAWGSTDTQYF. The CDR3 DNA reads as TGTGCCAGCACGGCATGGGGTAGCACAGATACGCAGTATTTT.